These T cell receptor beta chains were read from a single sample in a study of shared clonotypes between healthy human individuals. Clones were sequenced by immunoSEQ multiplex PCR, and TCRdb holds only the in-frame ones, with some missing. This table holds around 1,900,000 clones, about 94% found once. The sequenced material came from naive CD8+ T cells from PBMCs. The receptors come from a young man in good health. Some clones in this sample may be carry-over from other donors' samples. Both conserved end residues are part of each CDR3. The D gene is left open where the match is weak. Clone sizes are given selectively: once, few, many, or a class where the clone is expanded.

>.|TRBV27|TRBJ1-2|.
TGTGCCAGCAGTTTTAGTGAGAACTATGGCTACACCTTC
CASSFSENYGYTF
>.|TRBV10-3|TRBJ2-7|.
TGTGCCATCAGTGAGAGTGGGTACGAGCAGTACTTC
CAISESGYEQYF
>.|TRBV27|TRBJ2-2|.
TGTGCCAGCGCGCGGACTAACACCGGGGAGCTGTTTTTT
CASARTNTGELFF
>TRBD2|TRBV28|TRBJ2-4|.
TGTGCCAGCACCCCGACTAGCGGGAGGGTAAAAAACATTCAGTACTTC
CASTPTSGRVKNIQYF
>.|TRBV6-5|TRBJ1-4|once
TGTGCCAGCAGTTACTCTGGGGGAGATAATGAAAAACTGTTTTTT
CASSYSGGDNEKLFF
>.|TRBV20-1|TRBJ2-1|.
TGCAGTGCGGGACGGGGGGAGCAGTTCTTC
CSAGRGEQFF
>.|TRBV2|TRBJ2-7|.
TGTGCCAGCAGTGAGCTGTGGACAGTTGGGTACGAGCAGTACTTC
CASSELWTVGYEQYF
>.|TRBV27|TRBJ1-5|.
TGTGCCAGCAGTGCAGGGACCGCGGGGAGCAATCAGCCCCAGCATTTT
CASSAGTAGSNQPQHF
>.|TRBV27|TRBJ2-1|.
TGTGCCAGCAGTTTTCAGGGAGGCCCCTACAATGAGCAGTTCTTC
CASSFQGGPYNEQFF
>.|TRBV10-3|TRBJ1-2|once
TGTGCCATCAGGGAGGTTGGGCCGGATGGCTACACCTTC
CAIREVGPDGYTF
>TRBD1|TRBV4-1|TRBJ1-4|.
TGCGCCAGCAGCCAACGTGCAGGGGGAATAGAAAAACTGTTTTTT
CASSQRAGGIEKLFF
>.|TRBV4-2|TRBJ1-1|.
TGTGCCAGCAGCCCAATCCCAGGGATCATGGGCACTGAAGCTTTCTTT
CASSPIPGIMGTEAFF
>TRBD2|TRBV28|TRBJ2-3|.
TGTGCCAGCAGTAGACTAGCGGGAAGTGAGCTGTATTTT
CASSRLAGSELYF
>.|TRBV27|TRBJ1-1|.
TGTGCCAGCAGTTTTGGCCCCGACGGGCACACTGAAGCTTTCTTT
CASSFGPDGHTEAFF
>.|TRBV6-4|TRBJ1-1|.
TGTGCCAGCAGTGACGGACACCCGAACACTGAAGCTTTCTTT
CASSDGHPNTEAFF
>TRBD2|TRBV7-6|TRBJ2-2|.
TGTGCCAGCAGCTTAGGGCTAGCGGGCGCCGGGGAGCTGTTTTTT
CASSLGLAGAGELFF
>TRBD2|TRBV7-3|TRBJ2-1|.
TGTGCCAGCAGCCGGCGCCTAGCGGGAGAGTACAATGAGCAGTTCTTC
CASSRRLAGEYNEQFF
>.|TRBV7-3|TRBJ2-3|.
TGTGCCAGCAGCCACGGGGGTGATACGCAGTATTTT
CASSHGGDTQYF
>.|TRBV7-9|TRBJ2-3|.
TGTGCCAGCAGAAGCGGACTGGTTAGCACAGATACGCAGTATTTT
CASRSGLVSTDTQYF
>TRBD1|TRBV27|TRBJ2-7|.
TGTGCCAGCAGTGTGACAGGGGGACAGTACGAGCAGTACTTC
CASSVTGGQYEQYF
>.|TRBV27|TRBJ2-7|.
TGTGCCAGCAGTTGGATGGTACCCCCCTACGAGCAGTACTTC
CASSWMVPPYEQYF
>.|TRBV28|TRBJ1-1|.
TGTGCCAGCAGCCGATCTTTGAGGGAAGCTTTCTTT
CASSRSLREAFF
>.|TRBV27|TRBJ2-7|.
TGTGCCAGCAGCCGCAGTACCGGGACGATCTCCTACGAGCAGTACTTC
CASSRSTGTISYEQYF
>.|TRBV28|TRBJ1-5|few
TGTGCCAGCAGTTTGGGAAGTACCAATCAGCCCCAGCATTTT
CASSLGSTNQPQHF
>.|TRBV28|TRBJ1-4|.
TGTGCCAGCAGTTTTACAGGAGTCAGGTCTGCGGAACTGTTTTTT
CASSFTGVRSAELFF
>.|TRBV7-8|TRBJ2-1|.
TGTGCCAGCAGTTTCACCCCGGGGCAGGGCTTAAGCTCCTACAATGAGCAGTTCTTC
CASSFTPGQGLSSYNEQFF
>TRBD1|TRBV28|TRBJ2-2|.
TGTGCCACGGCCGGGACAGGGAACACCGGGGAGCTGTTTTTT
CATAGTGNTGELFF
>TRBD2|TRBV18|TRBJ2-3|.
TGTGCCAGCTCACCAGGTCGGGAGGGCCTGGGCGATACGCAGTATTTT
CASSPGREGLGDTQYF
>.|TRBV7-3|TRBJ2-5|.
TGTGCCAGCAGCTTAGGGTTCCGTGAGACCCAGTACTTC
CASSLGFRETQYF
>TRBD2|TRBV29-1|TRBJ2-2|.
TGCAGCGTTGAGGGCGGGAGGGGTGCGAACACCGGGGAGCTGTTTTTT
CSVEGGRGANTGELFF
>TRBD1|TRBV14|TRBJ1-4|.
TGTGCCAGCAGCCGACAGGGGGTTGCAACTAATGAAAAACTGTTTTTT
CASSRQGVATNEKLFF
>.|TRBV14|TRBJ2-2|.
TGTGCCAGCAGCCAAGTGGTACTTCTTAACACCGGGGAGCTGTTTTTT
CASSQVVLLNTGELFF
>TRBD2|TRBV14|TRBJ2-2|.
TGTGCCAGCAGCCAAGTTCCGACTAGCGGGAGGGCCATCACCGGGGAGCTGTTTTTT
CASSQVPTSGRAITGELFF
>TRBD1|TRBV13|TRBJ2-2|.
TGTGCCAGCAGCTTAGAGGGACAGGGGCCCGGGGAGCTGTTTTTT
CASSLEGQGPGELFF
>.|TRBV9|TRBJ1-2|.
TGTGCCAGCAGCGAGAATAACTATGGCTACACCTTC
CASSENNYGYTF
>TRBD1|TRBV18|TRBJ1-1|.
TGTGCCAGCTCACCACCGGGGGACAGAAATGAAGCTTTCTTT
CASSPPGDRNEAFF
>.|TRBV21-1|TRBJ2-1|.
TGTGCCAGCGCCGAAGAGCACAATGAGCAGTTCTTC
CASAEEHNEQFF
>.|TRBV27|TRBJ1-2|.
TGTGCCAGCAGTTTAAGCCGGGACGACTATGGCTACACCTTC
CASSLSRDDYGYTF
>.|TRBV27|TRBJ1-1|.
TGTGCCAGCAGTGGGGGAGGAAGCGAAGCTTTCTTT
CASSGGGSEAFF
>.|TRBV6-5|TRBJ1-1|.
TGTGCCAGCACCCTACTCGGGAGGAACACTGAAGCTTTCTTT
CASTLLGRNTEAFF
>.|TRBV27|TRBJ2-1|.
TGTGCCAGCAGTTTTGGGTTGCTCTACAATGAGCAGTTCTTC
CASSFGLLYNEQFF
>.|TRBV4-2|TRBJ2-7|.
TGTGCCAGCAGCCAAGCATCTCCCTACGAGCAGTACTTC
CASSQASPYEQYF
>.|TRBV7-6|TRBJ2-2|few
TGTGCCAGCAGCTTAGCGGTGGGCGGGGAGCTGTTTTTT
CASSLAVGGELFF
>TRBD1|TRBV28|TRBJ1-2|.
TGTGCCAGCAGTTTGCGACAGGGAGGAGTCTATGGCTACACCTTC
CASSLRQGGVYGYTF
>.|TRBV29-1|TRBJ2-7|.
TGCAGCGTTGAAGGCCAGGGTGGCGAGCAGTACTTC
CSVEGQGGEQYF
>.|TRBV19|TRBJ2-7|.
TGTGCCAGTAGCGGACCCGGGACACAAAGCTACGAGCAGTACTTC
CASSGPGTQSYEQYF
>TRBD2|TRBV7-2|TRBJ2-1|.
TGTGCCAGCAGCTTTTTACTAGCGGCTTACAATGAGCAGTTCTTC
CASSFLLAAYNEQFF
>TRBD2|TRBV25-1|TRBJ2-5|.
TGTGCCAGCAGTGTTTCGAGGACTAGCCAAGAGACCCAGTACTTC
CASSVSRTSQETQYF
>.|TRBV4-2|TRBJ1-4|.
TGTGCCAGCGACCCGGGACAAACTGCAACTAATGAAAAACTGTTTTTT
CASDPGQTATNEKLFF